The entry that follows covers one T cell receptor (beta chain) sequence. As yet, its antigen is unknown. Time point specified: week 5, during vaccination. One vaccine dose held 300 ug of mutant IDH1 20-mer peptide and came with topical imiquimod. This sample is part of a study of a mutant IDH1 vaccine in newly diagnosed glioma. The data were produced by immunoSEQ multiplex PCR, yet TCRdb's version contains in-frame clones alone and is incomplete. The sample lists approximately 35,000 clones, approximately 53% occurring once. The germline V gene encodes CDR1 SEHNR and CDR2 FQNEAQ (reference sequence). V was shortened by 5 bases and J by 7 bases, with 18 bases between the two germline ends. This CDR3 has 14 amino acids.

The sequence was collected from a young woman with glioma. The input for sequencing was PBMCs, taken from a glioma patient whose treatment included an IDH1 peptide vaccine. The chain recombines TRBV7-9 with TRBJ2-7, with a weak D call TRBD1 (7 bases). The CDR3 sequence: CASSGHRQGGEQYF. The CDR3 nucleotides read TGTGCCAGCAGCGGACATCGACAGGGAGGTGAGCAGTACTTC.